The 25 T cell receptor beta chains given below trace back to one sample, sequenced in a study of cytomegalovirus exposure and HLA in healthy donors. The PCR contained 60 Vbeta and 13 Jbeta primers. The data were produced by immunoSEQ multiplex PCR, yet TCRdb's version contains in-frame clones alone and is incomplete. The table shows 95,000 to 150,000 clones, with 65% to 85% occurring only once. What was sequenced was PBMCs. The source is a man aged 45-65 years in good health and CMV-seronegative.

The chain combines TRBV28 with TRBJ2-5, with 9 bases lining up with TRBD2. This CDR3 contains 13 residues. V trimming: 7 bases; J trimming: 5 bases; junction bases outside the gene matches: 5. The V gene's germline CDR1 is MDHEN and CDR2 SYDVKM. CDR3 nucleotides: TGTGCCAGCAAACTAGCGGGCGGGGAGACCCAGTACTTC. It is translated as CASKLAGGETQYF.

The gene calls are TRBV29-1 and TRBJ2-7; 9 bases line up with TRBD1. V was clipped by 6 bases and J by 6 bases; unmatched bases: 9. The CDR3 consists of 13 residues. The germline V gene has CDR1 SQVTM and CDR2 ANQGSEA. The CDR3 here is CSVSSTGGFEQYF. The CDR3 nucleotides are TGCAGCGTCTCATCCACAGGGGGCTTCGAGCAGTACTTC.

This chain links TRBV27 with TRBJ2-5; TRBD1 matches 9 bases. This CDR3 region has 17 residues. Losses at the gene ends were 7 bases for V and 5 bases for J; bases not matched to a gene: 17. Germline V gene data show CDR1 as MNHEY and CDR2 as SMNVEV (reference sequence). The CDR3 DNA reads TGTGCCAGCAAGCCGATGAAGACAGGGGGTTTTAGGGAGACCCAGTACTTC. Amino acids: CASKPMKTGGFRETQYF.

This chain joins TRBV6-1 and TRBJ1-2; the match to TRBD1 covers 7 bases. This CDR3 contains 12 residues. Per the germline V gene, CDR1 is MNHNS and CDR2 is SASEGT. J lost 9 bases, V lost 4 bases, and 5 bases had no gene match. The CDR3 DNA reads TGTGCCAGCAGTGGGACAGGCGGGAGCTACACCTTC. Protein: CASSGTGGSYTF.

The chain couples TRBV7-2 to TRBJ2-7; 12 nucleotides align to TRBD2. The germline CDR1 and CDR2 sequences are SGHTA and FQGNSA. J gave up 6 bases and V 5 bases, and 8 bases lay outside the gene matches. The CDR3 consists of 15 residues. This chain's CDR3 is CASSRLAGGPTEQYF. The DNA for the CDR3 is TGTGCCAGCAGCCGTCTAGCGGGAGGGCCGACCGAGCAGTACTTC.

The genes are TRBV5-6 and TRBJ1-1; D not resolved. The CDR3 loop spans 15 amino acids. The germline V gene encodes CDR1 SGHDT and CDR2 YYEEEE. The V and J ends lost 2 bases and 0 bases respectively, with 11 bases between them. In DNA form, the CDR3 reads TGTGCCAGCAGCTTACCCTTAGGAGTGAACACTGAAGCTTTCTTT. It is translated as CASSLPLGVNTEAFF.

This clone was detected once. The genes are TRBV5-1 and TRBJ2-5; a weak D match, TRBD1 (5 bases). The CDR3 contains 15 residues. V dropped 2 bases and J dropped 4 bases, with 15 bases sitting between them. Germline V gives CDR1 SGHRS, CDR2 YFSETQ. The CDR3 protein is CASSFRSGFLETQYF. CDR3 bases: TGCGCCAGCAGCTTTAGGTCAGGGTTTTTAGAGACCCAGTACTTC.

The chain links TRBV12-5 to TRBJ1-1, with 11 bases matching TRBD1. The CDR3 length is 15 residues. The germline CDR1 and CDR2 sequences are LGHNT and FRNRAP. The V segment lost 1 base and the J segment 7 bases; nucleotides outside the gene matches: 5. CDR3 protein: CASGLAGQGAGEAFF. In nucleotides, the CDR3 is TGTGCTAGTGGTTTGGCTGGACAGGGGGCCGGTGAAGCTTTCTTT.

The chain carries TRBV29-1 and TRBJ1-2; perhaps TRBD1 as D (6 bases). Germline V gene lookup returns CDR1 SQVTM and CDR2 ANQGSEA. V lost 3 bases, J lost 4 bases, and 15 bases lay in between. The CDR3 has 14 amino acids. This chain's CDR3 is CSVDGPGASYGYTF. The DNA for the CDR3 is TGCAGCGTTGATGGCCCAGGGGCCTCCTATGGCTACACCTTC. The whole variable domain, remainder taken from reference TRBV29-1 and TRBJ1-2, is SAVISQKPSRDICQRGTSLTIQCQVDSQVTMMFWYRQQPGQSLTLIATANQGSEATYESGFVIDKFPISRPNLTFSTLTVSNMSPEDSSIYLCSVDGPGASYGYTFGSGTRLTVV.

The CDR3 DNA is TGTGCCAGCAGCCGTACCGGGACAGCGGAGACCCAGTACTTC. Translating it yields CASSRTGTAETQYF. The chain uses TRBV7-3 and TRBJ2-5; 7 bases are a match to TRBD1. The V gene's germline CDR1 is SGHTA and CDR2 FQGTGA. The J segment lost 5 bases and the V segment lost 5 bases, leaving 8 bases of the junction unmatched. This CDR3 contains 14 residues.

The chain recombines TRBV7-9 with TRBJ1-1; no clear D. The length of the CDR3 is 13 residues. Germline values: CDR1 SEHNR, CDR2 FQNEAQ (reference sequence). Trimming took off 3 bases at V and 0 bases at J, with 5 bases between the two ends. The CDR3 bases are TGTGCCAGCAGCTTCAGTCTGAACACTGAAGCTTTCTTT. Amino acid sequence: CASSFSLNTEAFF.

The chain employs TRBV9 and TRBJ2-3, with D hard to call. Germline loops: CDR1 SGDLS, CDR2 YYNGEE. Trimming pared 6 bases from V and 2 bases from J, leaving 13 bases between. The CDR3 extends over 14 amino acids. As DNA, the CDR3 is TGTGCCAGCAACTCGAGAGCCTCCACAGATACGCAGTATTTT. It specifies CASNSRASTDTQYF.

This chain uses TRBV10-3 with TRBJ1-6; D is undetermined. Germline V CDR1 and CDR2: ENHRY, SYGVKD. The V gene lost 10 bases and the J gene lost 8 bases, with 15 bases spanning the gap. The CDR3 loop spans 13 amino acids. The CDR3 region has the DNA TGTGCCACACTAGGGTCATGGGATTCACCCCTCCACTTT. Translating gives CATLGSWDSPLHF.

This clone turned up a few times. For the CDR3, the DNA is TGTGCCTGGACTCCCCCAGGGGCGCTACTTGTCCCCTATGGCTACACCTTC. As protein: CAWTPPGALLVPYGYTF. This chain links TRBV30 with TRBJ1-2; possibly TRBD1 for D (6 bases). Germline values: CDR1 GTSNPN, CDR2 SVGIG (reference sequence). V lost 4 bases, J lost 4 bases, and 25 bases lay in between. The CDR3 extends over 17 amino acids.

This clone was counted only a few times. This chain uses TRBV5-4 with TRBJ2-7, with TRBD2 identical over 8 bases. This CDR3 region has 16 residues. CDR1 is SGHNT, CDR2 YYREEE, per germline (reference sequence). The V and J ends lost 4 bases and 6 bases, in that order; junction bases with no gene match: 15. In nucleotides, the CDR3 is TGTGCCAGCAGCACACCTAGCGGGTTTCCCCCCCCCGAGCAGTACTTC. Translated: CASSTPSGFPPPEQYF. Full variable domain (missing parts from reference TRBV5-4 and TRBJ2-7): ETGVTQSPTHLIKTRGQQVTLRCSSQSGHNTVSWYQQALGQGPQFIFQYYREEENGRGNFPPRFSGLQFPNYSSELNVNALELDDSALYLCASSTPSGFPPPEQYFGPGTRLTVT.

This chain links TRBV5-1 with TRBJ2-3; D ambiguous. Germline CDR1 SGHRS, CDR2 YFSETQ. The CDR3 sequence is 14 residues long. The V gene lost 0 bases and the J gene lost 5 bases, with 10 bases spanning the gap. This CDR3 is CASSLDREGDTQYF. CDR3 sequence (DNA): TGCGCCAGCAGCTTGGACAGAGAAGGAGATACGCAGTATTTT. Drawing the rest from reference TRBV5-1 and TRBJ2-3, the complete variable domain is KAGVTQTPRYLIKTRGQQVTLSCSPISGHRSVSWYQQTPGQGLQFLFEYFSETQRNKGNFPGRFSGRQFSNSRSEMNVSTLELGDSALYLCASSLDREGDTQYFGPGTRLTVL.

The chain uses TRBV15 and TRBJ1-6; 7 positions agree with TRBD1. V dropped 0 bases and J dropped 13; count of bases not matched to a gene: 9. This CDR3 has 15 residues. Germline assignment: CDR1 LNHNV and CDR2 YYDKDF (reference sequence). Here the CDR3 DNA reads TGTGCCACCAGCAGAGATCCGGGACAGACCACCCCCCTCCACTTT. Translating it yields CATSRDPGQTTPLHF. The entire variable domain, with the rest obtained from reference TRBV15 and TRBJ1-6, is as follows: DAMVIQNPRYQVTQFGKPVTLSCSQTLNHNVMYWYQQKSSQAPKLLFHYYDKDFNNEADTPDNFQSRRPNTSFCFLDIRSPGLGDTAMYLCATSRDPGQTTPLHFGNGTRLTVT.

The chain carries TRBV7-2 and TRBJ2-7; D ambiguous. The V end lost 5 bases, the J end lost 0 bases, and 8 bases lay between the germline ends. This CDR3 comprises 13 residues. The V gene's germline CDR1 is SGHTA and CDR2 FQGNSA. The CDR3 DNA sequence: TGTGCCAGCAGCCGCACTACCTCCTACGAGCAGTACTTC. It yields the protein CASSRTTSYEQYF.

In its sample, this clone was seen a few times. This rearrangement joins TRBV30 to TRBJ1-2, with 9 bases aligning to TRBD1. Germline-derived CDR1 and CDR2 are GTSNPN and SVGIG (reference sequence). V lost 2 bases, J lost 3 bases, and 4 bases stayed unmatched. The CDR3 runs 14 residues. The CDR3 nucleotides are TGTGCCTGGAGTTCTACAGGGGGCGACTATGGCTACACCTTC. This translates into CAWSSTGGDYGYTF.

This clone was found once. The V gene is TRBV4-3, the J gene TRBJ2-7; possible D gene TRBD2, 5 bases. V was clipped by 4 bases and J by 2 bases, with 18 bases between them. CDR3 length: 16 amino acids. CDR1 is LGHNA, CDR2 YSLEER, per germline. This CDR3 is CASSPRENSNPYEQYF. The CDR3 DNA is TGCGCCAGCAGCCCAAGGGAGAACAGTAATCCCTACGAGCAGTACTTC.

This sequence joins TRBV6-4 and TRBJ2-7; possible D gene TRBD1, 5 bases. The ends were cut back, 2 bases at V and 2 bases at J, with 10 bases in the middle. Germline V gene sequence: CDR1 MRHNA, CDR2 SNTAGT. The CDR3 length is 14 residues. This CDR3 reads CASSDRGDPYEQYF. CDR3 nucleotides: TGTGCCAGCAGTGACAGGGGCGACCCCTACGAGCAGTACTTC.

The genes are TRBV14 and TRBJ1-2, with TRBD1 identical over 8 bases. Trimming removed 5 bases from V and 2 bases from J; junction bases left unmatched: 1. Germline V lookup: CDR1 SGHDN, CDR2 FVKESK. There are 13 residues in the CDR3. The CDR3 DNA follows: TGTGCCAGCAGCGACAGGGGAAACTATGGCTACACCTTC. Protein product: CASSDRGNYGYTF.

V gene TRBV7-2 combines with J gene TRBJ2-5, with 11 bases identical to TRBD2. V dropped 3 bases and J dropped 1; count of bases not matched to a gene: 4. Germline V gene lookup returns CDR1 SGHTA and CDR2 FQGNSA. This CDR3 has 16 residues. CDR3 coding DNA: TGTGCCAGCAGCTTCGCCGGGACTAGCGGCCAAGAGACCCAGTACTTC. It is translated as CASSFAGTSGQETQYF.

The rearrangement links TRBV6-5 to TRBJ1-1; D is uncertain. V was shortened by 5 bases and J by 0 bases, with 7 bases between the two germline ends. This CDR3 region has 13 residues. Germline V gene lookup returns CDR1 MNHEY and CDR2 SVGAGI. The CDR3 nucleotides read TGTGCCAGCAGTGAAACATTGAACACTGAAGCTTTCTTT. It codes for CASSETLNTEAFF.

The genes are TRBV5-6 and TRBJ1-5; D remains unclear. The CDR3 length is 14 residues. The V gene lost 5 bases and the J gene lost 0 bases, with 9 bases spanning the gap. Germline V gene lookup returns CDR1 SGHDT and CDR2 YYEEEE. CDR3 sequence: CASRRANSNQPQHF. The DNA for the CDR3 is TGTGCCAGCAGGCGGGCAAATAGCAATCAGCCCCAGCATTTT.